The clone carrying this TCR beta chain showed up many times. This library used roughly 400 ng RNA and molecular barcoded adaptors spanning alpha/delta and beta/gamma chains. TCRdb reanalysed the reads using MiXCR and keeps one entry per CDR3 protein. The table shows about 130,000 distinct CDR3 sequences, with 10% to 15% occurring only once. The CDR3 runs to 12 residues. CDR1 is MDHEN, CDR2 SYDVKM, per germline. V was shortened by 10 bases and J by 4 bases, with 14 bases between the two germline ends. These data belong to a study of read filtering for tumor transcriptome and immune sequencing. Background on the study: Among patients, under 20 were male and around 13 female, aged roughly 45 to 85 (mean around 68).

The chain is built from TRBV28 and TRBJ2-7, with D possibly TRBD2 on 6 matching bases. The receptor comes from a donor at least 40 years old with multiple myeloma. Sequencing was performed on a population of CD138-negative cells sorted from bone marrow. The CDR3 region is CATASSGYEQYF. The DNA of the CDR3 is TGTGCCACCGCATCCAGCGGGTACGAGCAGTACTTC. Together with reference TRBV28 and TRBJ2-7, the CDR3 gives the full variable domain: DVKVTQSSRYLVKRTGEKVFLECVQDMDHENMFWYRQDPGLGLRLIYFSYDVKMKEKGDIPEGYSVSREKKERFSLILESASTNQTSMYLCATASSGYEQYFGPGTRLTVT.